The entry that follows covers one T cell receptor beta chain sequence. Its antigen specificity is not known. Per-base quality was not reported, and no clone a single base away is much larger than it. Genomic DNA was isolated from the sorted cells so that the TCRbeta CDR3 region could be sequenced. TCRbeta CDR3 regions were sequenced using the immunoSEQ Assay. Held by TCRdb, this immuneACCESS table contains in-frame sequences only and omits some clones. Under half of the omission traces to an unresolved V gene where checked; the cause of the rest is unknown. The sample yields tens of thousands of clones; roughly four fifths were counted once. Of the sample, 3.4% is held by the ten largest clones. The data were taken from a study of OX40 agonist ivuxolimab in advanced cancers. In the study overall: The costimulatory receptor OX40 (CD134) was targeted by ivuxolimab, a fully human IgG2 agonistic monoclonal antibody. Intravenous ivuxolimab was administered to patients every 2 weeks at six dose levels: 0.01, 0.1, 0.3, 1.5, 3 and 10 mg/kg. Of the roughly 50 dose-escalation patients, hepatocellular carcinoma was present in approximately 20, melanoma in around 15, renal cell carcinoma in 9 and head and neck cancer in 9. The dose-escalation cohort was about 86% male with a mean age of about 65 years, ranging from 23 to 79. Prior anti-PD-1, anti-PD-L1 or anti-CTLA-4 therapy was permitted, and 40% of dose-escalation patients had received checkpoint inhibitors. Three dose-escalation patients achieved partial responses, one with hepatocellular carcinoma and two with cutaneous melanoma. Peripheral TCRbeta sequencing aimed to test whether ivuxolimab altered TCR sequence diversity and caused clonal T-cell expansion. The paper reports the monotherapy dose-escalation portion (N of about 54 patients) of the phase I ivuxolimab trial.

CDR3 length: 16 amino acids, cysteine to phenylalanine. This entry keeps only the CDR3 DNA: 48 bases, framed from base 1. CDR1 is given as LNHDA and CDR2 as SQIVND, both from the germline V gene (reference sequence). V lost 5 bases and J lost 3 bases, and the count of bases not matched to a germline gene is 10. What the authors observed across the whole study: On average, CD8+ T cells showed more expanded clones than CD4+ T cells after ivuxolimab. Partial responders in the 0.1-3.0 mg/kg groups had among the lowest normalized peripheral clonal expansion, especially among CD8+ T cells. Low levels of normalized T-cell clonal expansion were also seen in some nonresponding patients. The antigen specificity of the clonally expanded peripheral T cells was not determined. At doses of 0.1 to 3.0 mg/kg, clonal expansion of both CD4+ and CD8+ T cells in blood was seen between baseline and week 6.

The trial excluded patients who had a history of autoimmune disease or were on systemic immunosuppression. In every dose cohort, peripheral blood was drawn for TCR sequencing at baseline, cycle 4 day 1, and cycle 7 day 1. Samples were obtained from an open-label, multicenter, first-in-human phase I dose-escalation trial of ivuxolimab. Adults with locally advanced or metastatic head and neck squamous cell, hepatocellular, melanoma or renal cell carcinoma were enrolled in the trial. Before TCR sequencing, CD4+ T cells and CD8+ T cells from peripheral blood were sorted into separate populations. This receptor chain uses TRBV19 and TRBJ1-5, with 7 bases matching TRBD1. This receptor was obtained from an adult with an advanced solid tumor such as melanoma, head and neck, liver or kidney cancer. Source: CD4+ or CD8+ T cells sorted from blood, taken in a trial of the OX40 agonist ivuxolimab. The CDR3 loop reads CASSALGTVTNQPQHF. Read as DNA, the sequence is TGTGCCAGTAGTGCCCTAGGGACAGTTACCAATCAGCCCCAGCATTTT.